The rows below give T cell receptor beta chains drawn from one sample of a study of CD8 T cells in Susac syndrome. TCRdb redid the calling of the immunoSEQ multiplex PCR reads with MiXCR, one entry per CDR3 protein. In the table there are 90,000 to 110,000 distinct CDR3 sequences, about 96% of which are singletons. Input material: CD4+ T cells from PBMCs. These receptors came from a human donor in good health. CDR3s include the opening cysteine and the closing phenylalanine or tryptophan. Each record gives: J gene, D gene, CDR3 length, clone size, V gene, CDR3 protein, CDR3 DNA. The D gene is left open where the match is weak. Where a row states a size, it is once, few, many or the class of an expanded clone; other rows omit it.

TRBJ1-2 - 15 - TRBV20-1 CSARDQPRGGYGYTF TGCAGTGCTAGAGATCAGCCCAGGGGTGGATATGGCTACACCTTC
TRBJ1-2 TRBD1 15 - TRBV5-1 CASSLVAGGLYGYTF TGCGCCAGCAGCTTGGTCGCAGGGGGCCTCTATGGCTACACCTTC
TRBJ2-3 TRBD1 13 once TRBV2 CASRDRITDTQYF TGTGCCAGCCGGGACAGAATCACAGATACGCAGTATTTT
TRBJ2-5 - 14 - TRBV11-3 CASSFRGPGETQYF TGTGCCAGCAGCTTCCGGGGGCCGGGGGAGACCCAGTACTTC
TRBJ2-4 - 14 - TRBV5-4 CASSLQLAKNIQYF TGTGCCAGCAGCCTACAGTTAGCCAAAAACATTCAGTACTTC
TRBJ2-1 - 13 - TRBV9 CASSVDLPGLLLF TGTGCCAGCAGCGTAGATCTCCCGGGCCTACTACTCTTC
TRBJ2-6 TRBD2 19 - TRBV7-9 CASSFVPSGLSSGANVLTF TGTGCCAGCAGCTTCGTACCTAGCGGCCTGTCCTCTGGGGCCAACGTCCTGACTTTC
TRBJ2-3 TRBD1 15 - TRBV6-2/TRBV6-3 CASSYRTGSADTQYF TGTGCCAGCAGTTACCGGACAGGGTCTGCGGATACGCAGTATTTT
TRBJ2-7 TRBD2 13 few TRBV20-1 CSVTTSGRSEQYF TGCAGTGTCACGACTAGCGGGAGGTCCGAGCAGTACTTC
TRBJ2-5 - 15 - TRBV7-9 CASSLGSVAQETQYF TGTGCCAGCAGCCTAGGGTCAGTTGCTCAAGAGACCCAGTACTTC